The 18 T cell receptor beta chains below all came from one sample that was sequenced in a study of blood T cell repertoires in COVID-19. The repertoire was sequenced with immunoSEQ multiplex PCR; TCRdb's copy has only in-frame clones and lacks some. This sample yields 100,000 to 150,000 clones, of which over 75% are seen a single time; 3.5% to 5.5% belongs to the top ten. The specimen was peripheral blood. All receptors derive from a woman in her 70s with acute or convalescent COVID-19.

V gene TRBV11-2 combines with J gene TRBJ2-2; weak D call: TRBD2 (5 bases). The CDR3 spans 13 residues. Germline V gene data show CDR1 as SGHAT and CDR2 as FQNNGV. V was shortened by 0 bases and J by 7 bases, with 6 bases between the two germline ends. In nucleotides, the CDR3 is TGTGCCAGCAGCTTAGAAGGGAGCGGGGAGCTGTTTTTT. This encodes CASSLEGSGELFF.

The V and J genes are TRBV6-2 or TRBV6-3 and TRBJ1-4; D is uncertain. Trimming stripped 4 bases from V and 8 bases from J, with 14 bases between. This CDR3 has 14 amino acids. Per the germline V gene, CDR1 is MNHEY and CDR2 is SVGEGT. This CDR3 is CASSSLRPEEKLFF. CDR3 DNA sequence: TGTGCCAGCAGTTCCTTAAGACCGGAGGAAAAACTGTTTTTT.

CDR3 coding DNA: TGCGCCAGCGGAGCGGGACTAGCTGGGGCCAACGTCCTGACTTTC. Translating it yields CASGAGLAGANVLTF. The chain joins TRBV5-1 to TRBJ2-6, with 8 bases that match TRBD2. CDR3 length: 15 amino acids. J was trimmed by 2 bases and V by 7 bases; bases with no gene match: 5. From germline, CDR1 is SGHRS and CDR2 YFSETQ.

The chain uses TRBV5-4 and TRBJ2-4; 8 bases map to TRBD1. CDR1 is SGHNT, CDR2 YYREEE, per germline (reference sequence). Trimming took 4 bases from V and 1 from J; bases not matched to a gene: 16. The CDR3 loop spans 19 amino acids. The CDR3 sequence: CASSGTGTGASGAKNIQYF. CDR3 coding DNA: TGTGCCAGCAGCGGAACCGGGACAGGTGCCAGCGGGGCCAAAAACATTCAGTACTTC.

CDR3 in amino acids: CASSDGQTNNEQFF. The CDR3 DNA sequence: TGTGCCAGCAGTGACGGACAGACCAACAATGAGCAGTTCTTC. The chain is built from TRBV6-4 and TRBJ2-1; D might be TRBD1 (6 bases). The germline V gene encodes CDR1 MRHNA and CDR2 SNTAGT. The V end lost 2 bases, the J end lost 5 bases, and 10 bases lay between the germline ends. This CDR3 has 14 amino acids.

This rearrangement joins TRBV7-2 to TRBJ1-4; no firm D call. Germline V gene sequence: CDR1 SGHTA, CDR2 FQGNSA. The CDR3 length is 15 residues. V lost 5 bases and J lost 8, with 18 bases in between. The CDR3 loop is CASSLGFSPEEKLFF. The CDR3 DNA sequence: TGTGCCAGCAGCCTCGGGTTTTCCCCGGAAGAAAAACTGTTTTTT. Supplemented by reference TRBV7-2 and TRBJ1-4, the full variable domain reads GAGVSQSPSNKVTEKGKDVELRCDPISGHTALYWYRQSLGQGLEFLIYFQGNSAPDKSGLPSDRFSAERTGGSVSTLTIQRTQQEDSAVYLCASSLGFSPEEKLFFGSGTQLSVL.

V usage is TRBV19 and J usage is TRBJ2-3, with a weak D call TRBD2 (6 bases). This CDR3 is built from 16 residues. The germline V and J ends were trimmed by 7 bases and 0 bases, with 17 bases remaining between them. Germline V gene lookup returns CDR1 LNHDA and CDR2 SQIVND (reference sequence). The CDR3 sequence is CASMGSSGTSTDTQYF. The DNA for the CDR3 is TGTGCCAGTATGGGGAGTAGCGGTACTAGCACAGATACGCAGTATTTT.

The CDR3 loop is CASSFNSNTGELFF. The CDR3 region has the DNA TGCGCCAGCAGCTTCAACAGTAACACCGGGGAGCTGTTTTTT. V usage is TRBV5-1 and J usage is TRBJ2-2; unclear D gene. The CDR3 totals 14 residues. Trimming stripped 2 bases from V and 2 bases from J, with 7 bases between. Germline V lookup: CDR1 SGHRS, CDR2 YFSETQ.

Concerning this clone itself: The sample contains more than one DNA sequence encoding this CDR3. The chain links TRBV30 to TRBJ2-4; D may be TRBD2 (5 bases). The CDR3 loop spans 11 amino acids. V was pared by 3 bases and J by 8 bases, with 8 bases between. Germline lookup yields CDR1 GTSNPN and CDR2 SVGIG (reference sequence). This CDR3 is CAWSPGDIQYF. The CDR3 DNA sequence: TGTGCCTGGAGCCCCGGGGACATTCAGTACTTC.

This clone has a handful of counts. This chain connects TRBV18 to TRBJ2-2; perhaps TRBD1 as D (6 bases). The CDR3 consists of 17 residues. Germline assignment: CDR1 KGHSH and CDR2 LQKENI. Deletions cut 2 bases from V and 5 bases from J, with 18 bases between. The CDR3 is CASSPISQGHLTGELFF. The CDR3 coding sequence is TGTGCCAGCTCACCAATCTCACAGGGTCACCTAACCGGGGAGCTGTTTTTT.

The chain combines TRBV7-3 with TRBJ2-1; 14 positions agree with TRBD2. V was pared by 5 bases and J by 9 bases, with 9 bases of the junction left unmatched. The CDR3 loop spans 16 amino acids. Germline CDR1 is SGHTA and CDR2 is FQGTGA. In DNA form, the CDR3 reads TGTGCCAGCAGCCCTCGGACTAGCGGGGGGTTCACTGAGCAGTTCTTC. Its protein is CASSPRTSGGFTEQFF.

The chain couples TRBV5-1 to TRBJ1-2; D not certain. This CDR3 spans 13 amino acids. V lost 2 bases and J lost 8, with 13 bases in between. Germline V gives CDR1 SGHRS, CDR2 YFSETQ. CDR3 in DNA: TGCGCCAGCAGCTTCGAGAGGGTCGGCGGCTACACCTTC. Translation gives CASSFERVGGYTF.

This clone occurred once. This rearrangement joins TRBV19 to TRBJ2-1; D perhaps matches TRBD2 (6 bases). Deletions cut 3 bases from V and 2 bases from J, with 11 bases between. The germline V gene has CDR1 LNHDA and CDR2 SQIVND (reference sequence). This CDR3 region has 15 residues. The chain's CDR3 is CASSMGGTPYNEQFF. The CDR3 DNA follows: TGTGCCAGTAGTATGGGTGGGACTCCCTACAATGAGCAGTTCTTC.

The CDR3 nucleotides read TGCAGTGCTAGTCGTAACACTGAAGCTTTCTTT. Its protein product is CSASRNTEAFF. The genes are TRBV20-1 and TRBJ1-1, with D uncertain. V was shortened by 3 bases and J by 2 bases, with 4 bases between the two germline ends. Germline CDR1 is DFQATT and CDR2 is SNEGSKA (reference sequence). The CDR3 covers 11 residues.

The table lists this clone with a few counts. The chain couples TRBV6-5 to TRBJ1-2; D not certain. The CDR3 is 11 residues long. V was cut by 10 bases and J by 2 bases, with 8 bases left in between. Per the germline V gene, CDR1 is MNHEY and CDR2 is SVGAGI. The CDR3 region has the DNA TGTGCCACCACTCTGAACTATGGCTACACCTTC. As protein: CATTLNYGYTF.

This clone occurred once. The chain combines TRBV4-2 with TRBJ1-1, with 9 bases that match TRBD1. With V trimmed by 3 bases and J by 0 bases, 8 bases remained unmatched. The CDR3 is 17 residues long. Germline V gene sequence: CDR1 LGHNA, CDR2 YNFKEQ. This chain's CDR3 is CASSQHRGRTLNTEAFF. The CDR3 DNA reads TGTGCCAGCAGCCAGCACAGGGGGCGGACTCTGAACACTGAAGCTTTCTTT.

The V gene is TRBV30, the J gene TRBJ2-5, with a tentative D call TRBD1 (7 bases). The germline CDR1 and CDR2 sequences are GTSNPN and SVGIG (reference sequence). CDR3 length: 15 residues. V lost 3 bases and J lost 0, with 14 bases in between. The CDR3 DNA sequence: TGTGCCTGGAGCGCGGGACAGTTGTACCAAGAGACCCAGTACTTC. Its translation is CAWSAGQLYQETQYF.

The rearrangement joins TRBV4-1 to TRBJ2-2; no definite D call. V gave up 7 bases and J gave up 2 bases, with 11 bases separating them. Germline assignment: CDR1 MGHRA and CDR2 YSYEKL. The CDR3 totals 14 residues. CDR3 loop: CASTPGLNTGELFF. The CDR3 nucleotides are TGCGCCAGCACACCTGGGCTCAACACCGGGGAGCTGTTTTTT.